These T cell receptor beta chains were read from a single sample in a study of cytomegalovirus exposure and HLA in healthy donors. The method was immunoSEQ multiplex PCR; TCRdb's version includes in-frame clones alone and lacks a portion of them. The sample holds approximately 130,000 clones; approximately 72% are singletons and the top ten take about 3%. Sample: PBMCs. The source is a human donor in good health. Each CDR3 is given with its conserved first and last residue. Each record gives: V gene, CDR3 protein.

V: TRBV7-9
CDR3: CASSAGQEKQETQYF

V: TRBV5-4
CDR3: CASSLAGFTGANVLTF

V: TRBV11-2
CDR3: CASSLKSPGWANTIYF

V: TRBV28
CDR3: CASTGREGRSSYNEQFF

V: TRBV14
CDR3: CASSQGGQAEAFF

V: TRBV7-9
CDR3: CASSYLAGASTDTQYF

V: TRBV6-4
CDR3: CASSVTGSYNEQFF

V: TRBV5-4
CDR3: CASSLDRGQIINTEAFF

V: TRBV5-6
CDR3: CASSLALETQYF

V: TRBV6-1
CDR3: CASRAGQGTYEQYF

V: TRBV5-4
CDR3: CASSLGHLNTGELFF

V: TRBV6-5
CDR3: CASSRNRVHEQYF

V: TRBV6-1
CDR3: CASRRDRVVDTQYF

V: TRBV6-1
CDR3: CASSPTGDGYTF

V: TRBV19
CDR3: CASSRLAGGDETQYF

V: TRBV7-2
CDR3: CASSFQGATNEKLFF

V: TRBV19
CDR3: CASSKGTATNEKLFF

V: TRBV5-1
CDR3: CASSTEWTESTDTQYF

V: TRBV25-1
CDR3: CASSEQGTGASGRETQYF

V: TRBV27
CDR3: CASSPRGLTNSPLHF

V: TRBV30
CDR3: CAWSRRGPTSYNSPLHF

V: TRBV27
CDR3: CASSLLSSGGSSYEQYF

V: TRBV5-1
CDR3: CASSLEHPGTDTQYF

V: TRBV30
CDR3: CAWRRWSASEAFF

V: TRBV9
CDR3: CASSVETISTDTQYF

V: TRBV6-5
CDR3: CASSYSIAGGQETQYF

V: TRBV5-1
CDR3: CASSLKNIGGGPAYEQYF

V: TRBV27
CDR3: CASSLGSAPHYGYTF

V: TRBV7-8
CDR3: CASSSRTSGKNEQFF

V: TRBV15
CDR3: CATSRDHAQGRGTNSPLHF

V: TRBV19
CDR3: CATKVAGGSTGELFF

V: TRBV6-5
CDR3: CAVRGTLYEQYF

V: TRBV5-5
CDR3: CASSLRGAASSPLHF

V: TRBV6-5
CDR3: CASSYLGRPSYGYTF

V: TRBV6-6
CDR3: CASTGSAQETQYF

V: TRBV6-1
CDR3: CAILRTGSSYEQYF

V: TRBV6-1
CDR3: CASSEGRGPYNEQFF

V: TRBV28
CDR3: CASSFQRRRADYGYTF

V: TRBV28
CDR3: CASRATGGYGYTF

V: TRBV7-8
CDR3: CASSFRTDTGELFF

V: TRBV18
CDR3: CASSPLDGGGTEAFF

V: TRBV27
CDR3: CASTAGRAGEKLFF

V: TRBV28
CDR3: CATRRGQNYGYTF

V: TRBV2
CDR3: CASSIARGSTDTQYF

V: TRBV6-5
CDR3: CASSYGGQVGEQYF